One TCR beta chain is described in this entry. This entry comes from a study of blood T cell repertoires in COVID-19. Turning to the study itself: Sample material is recorded as cDNA or gDNA derived from T cells, B-cell-depleted T cells, or PBMCs.

In the original analysis: Amplification from reference gene primers served as the basis for estimated nucleated cell counts. Generated by immunoSEQ multiplex PCR, the TCRdb table keeps only in-frame clones and is missing some. For V, J and clone size, that table is used; D and trimming come from the DNA. The repertoire consists of under 400,000 clones, with around nine tenths occurring once and the leading ten covering approximately 1%. CDR1 is LNHDA, CDR2 SQIVND, per germline (reference sequence). The CDR3 is 15 residues long. J lost 1 base, V lost 5 bases, and 6 bases had no gene match. Participants, roughly 18 to 89 years old, spanned about 26 US areas. Self-reported history from a screening survey and questionnaire set each donor's cohort.

The rearrangement uses TRBV19 and TRBJ2-7; 9 bases are a match to TRBD1. The receptor was isolated from a woman aged 25 to 39 who had been exposed to COVID-19. The source material was PBMCs or T cells enriched from blood (not recorded which). CDR3 protein: CASSLKGQGSYEQYF. The CDR3 nucleotides are TGTGCCAGTAGTCTCAAAGGACAGGGGTCCTACGAGCAGTACTTC.